This T cell receptor (beta chain) was retrieved from a study of T-cell reconstitution after alpha-beta-depleted transplantation in children. V lost 1 base to trimming and J lost 4 bases, with 14 bases between them. The germline V gene encodes CDR1 SGHRS and CDR2 YFSETQ. CDR3 length equals 15 residues. Library preparation (for TCRbeta) was performed with unique molecular identifiers. One entry per CDR3 protein, called by TCRdb with MiXCR from the PCR reads. The sample has 750,000 to 950,000 distinct CDR3 sequences, roughly 15% seen once. This clonotype was detected only a few times. Sequenced material: PBMCs, mostly from graft donor cells, taken 360 days after TCRalphabeta/CD19-depleted stem cell transplant. This TCR was recovered from a male patient between 5 and 17 years old who had a stem cell transplant for acute lymphoblastic leukemia, so the T cells may come from the graft donor. This chain uses TRBV5-1 with TRBJ1-2; the D gene is possibly TRBD1 (5 bases). The CDR3 nucleotides are TGCGCCAGCAGCTTGTGGGGACGGCAGACCTATGGCTACACCTTC. This translates into CASSLWGRQTYGYTF. Full variable domain (rest looked up from reference TRBV5-1 and TRBJ1-2): KAGVTQTPRYLIKTRGQQVTLSCSPISGHRSVSWYQQTPGQGLQFLFEYFSETQRNKGNFPGRFSGRQFSNSRSEMNVSTLELGDSALYLCASSLWGRQTYGYTFGSGTRLTVV.